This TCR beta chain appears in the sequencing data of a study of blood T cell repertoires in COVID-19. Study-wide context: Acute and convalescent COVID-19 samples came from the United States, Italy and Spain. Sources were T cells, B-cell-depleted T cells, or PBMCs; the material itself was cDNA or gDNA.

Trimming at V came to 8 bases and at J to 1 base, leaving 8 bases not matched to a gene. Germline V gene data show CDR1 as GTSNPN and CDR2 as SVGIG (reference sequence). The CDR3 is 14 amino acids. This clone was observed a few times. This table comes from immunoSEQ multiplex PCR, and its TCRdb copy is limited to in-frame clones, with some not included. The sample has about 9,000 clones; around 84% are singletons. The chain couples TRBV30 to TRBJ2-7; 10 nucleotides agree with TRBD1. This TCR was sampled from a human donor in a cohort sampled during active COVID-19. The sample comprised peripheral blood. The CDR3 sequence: CAQGRTGGSYEQYF. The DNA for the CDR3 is TGTGCCCAAGGACGGACAGGGGGGTCCTACGAGCAGTACTTC.